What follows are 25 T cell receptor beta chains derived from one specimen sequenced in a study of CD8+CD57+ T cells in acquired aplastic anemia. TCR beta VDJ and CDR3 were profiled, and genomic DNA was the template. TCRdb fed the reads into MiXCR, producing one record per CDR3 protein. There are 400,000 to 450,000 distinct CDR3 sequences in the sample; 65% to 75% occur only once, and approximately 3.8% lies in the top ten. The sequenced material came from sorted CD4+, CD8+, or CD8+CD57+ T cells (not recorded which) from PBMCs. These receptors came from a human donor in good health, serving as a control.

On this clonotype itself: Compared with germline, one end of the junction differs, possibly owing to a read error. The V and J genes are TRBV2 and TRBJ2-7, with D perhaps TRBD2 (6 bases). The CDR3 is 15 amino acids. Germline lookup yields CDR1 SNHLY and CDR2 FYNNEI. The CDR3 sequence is CASSVAAGGRPQQFF. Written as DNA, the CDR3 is TGTGCCAGCAGCGTCGCTGCAGGAGGGCGGCCCCAGCAGTTTTTC.

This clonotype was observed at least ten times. CDR3 DNA: TGCAGCGTTAGAGATGGTTTCGGGGAGCTGTTTTTT. It is translated as CSVRDGFGELFF. The chain joins TRBV29-1 to TRBJ2-2; D remains ambiguous. The CDR3 is made up of 12 amino acids. V was cut by 5 bases and J by 7 bases, with 11 bases left in between. Germline lookup yields CDR1 SQVTM and CDR2 ANQGSEA.

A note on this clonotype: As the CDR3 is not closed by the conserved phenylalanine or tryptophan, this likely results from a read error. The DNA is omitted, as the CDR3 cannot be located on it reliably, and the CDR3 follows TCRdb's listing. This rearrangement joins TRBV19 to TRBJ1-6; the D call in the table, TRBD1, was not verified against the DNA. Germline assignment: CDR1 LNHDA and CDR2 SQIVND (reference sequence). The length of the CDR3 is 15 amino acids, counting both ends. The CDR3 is CASTDRGSSGALFFV.

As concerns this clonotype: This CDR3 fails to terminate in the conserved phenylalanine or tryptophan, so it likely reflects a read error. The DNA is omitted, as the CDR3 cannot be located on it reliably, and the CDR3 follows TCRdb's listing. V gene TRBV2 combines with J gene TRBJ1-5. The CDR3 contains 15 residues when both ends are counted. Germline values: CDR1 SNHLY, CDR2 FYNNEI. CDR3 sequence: CASSVGGGSPLHFGN.

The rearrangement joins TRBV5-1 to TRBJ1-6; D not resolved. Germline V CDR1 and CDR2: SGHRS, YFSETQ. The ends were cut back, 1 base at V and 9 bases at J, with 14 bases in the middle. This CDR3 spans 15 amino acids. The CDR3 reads CASSLLMGGSSPLHF. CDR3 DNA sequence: TGCGCCAGCAGCTTGCTGATGGGAGGAAGTTCACCCCTCCACTTT.

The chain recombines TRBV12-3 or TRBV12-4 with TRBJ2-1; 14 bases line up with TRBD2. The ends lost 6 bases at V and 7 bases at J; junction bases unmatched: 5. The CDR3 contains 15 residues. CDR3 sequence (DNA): TGTGCCAGCAGAGAAGGGACTAGCGGGGGAAATGAGCAGTTCTTC. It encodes CASREGTSGGNEQFF.

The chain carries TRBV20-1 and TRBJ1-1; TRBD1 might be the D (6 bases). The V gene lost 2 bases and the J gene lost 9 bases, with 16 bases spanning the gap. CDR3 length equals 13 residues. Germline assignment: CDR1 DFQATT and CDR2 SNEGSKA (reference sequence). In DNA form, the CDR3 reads TGCAGTGCTAGAAGGGCAGGGGTCAGTAAAGCTTTCTTT. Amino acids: CSARRAGVSKAFF.

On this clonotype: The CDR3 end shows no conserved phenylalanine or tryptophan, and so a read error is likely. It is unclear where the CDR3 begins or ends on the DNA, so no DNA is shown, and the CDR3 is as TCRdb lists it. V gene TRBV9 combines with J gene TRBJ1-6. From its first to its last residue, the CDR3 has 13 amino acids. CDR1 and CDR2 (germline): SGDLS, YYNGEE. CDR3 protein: CASSEPGYGQHEL.

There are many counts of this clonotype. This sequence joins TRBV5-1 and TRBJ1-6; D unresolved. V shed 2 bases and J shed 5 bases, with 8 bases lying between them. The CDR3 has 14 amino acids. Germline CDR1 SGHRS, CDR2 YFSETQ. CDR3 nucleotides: TGCGCCAGCAGCTTCGGCGGAGATAATTCACCCCTCCACTTT. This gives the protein CASSFGGDNSPLHF.

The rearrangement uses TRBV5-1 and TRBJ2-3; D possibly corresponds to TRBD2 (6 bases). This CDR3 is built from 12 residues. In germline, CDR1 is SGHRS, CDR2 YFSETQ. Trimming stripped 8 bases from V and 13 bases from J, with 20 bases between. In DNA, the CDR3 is TGCGCCAGTTCCACTGGTACTAGCACAGAGTATTTT. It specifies CASSTGTSTEYF.

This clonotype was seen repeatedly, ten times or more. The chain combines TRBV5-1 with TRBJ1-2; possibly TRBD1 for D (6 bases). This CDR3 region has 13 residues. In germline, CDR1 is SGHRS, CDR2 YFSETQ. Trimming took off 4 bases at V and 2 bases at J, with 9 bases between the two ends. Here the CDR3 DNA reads TGCGCCAGCAGCCAGGACAGAAACTATGGCTACACCTTC. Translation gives CASSQDRNYGYTF.

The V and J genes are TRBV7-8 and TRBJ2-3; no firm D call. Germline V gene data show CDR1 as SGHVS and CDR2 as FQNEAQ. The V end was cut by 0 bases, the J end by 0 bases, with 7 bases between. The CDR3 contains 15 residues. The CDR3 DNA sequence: TGTGCCAGCAGCTTAGCCAGACGGAGCACAGATACGCAGTATTTT. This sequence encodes CASSLARRSTDTQYF.

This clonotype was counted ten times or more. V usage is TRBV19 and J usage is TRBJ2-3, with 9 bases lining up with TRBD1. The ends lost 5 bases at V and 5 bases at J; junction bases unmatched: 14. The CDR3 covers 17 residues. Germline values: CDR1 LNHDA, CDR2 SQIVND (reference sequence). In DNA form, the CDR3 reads TGTGCCAGTAGTGCCTTATCCGGGACAGGGTTGATAGATACGCAGTATTTT. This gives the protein CASSALSGTGLIDTQYF.

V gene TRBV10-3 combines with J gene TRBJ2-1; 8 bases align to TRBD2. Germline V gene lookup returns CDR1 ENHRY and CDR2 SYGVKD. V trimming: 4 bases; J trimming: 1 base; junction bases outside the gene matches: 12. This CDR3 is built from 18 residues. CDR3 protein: CAISGTPSGGRSYNEQFF. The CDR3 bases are TGTGCCATCAGTGGGACCCCCAGCGGGGGTAGGTCCTACAATGAGCAGTTCTTC.

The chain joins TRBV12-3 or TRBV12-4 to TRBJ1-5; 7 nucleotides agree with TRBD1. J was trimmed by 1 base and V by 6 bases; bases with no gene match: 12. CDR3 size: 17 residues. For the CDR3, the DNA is TGTGCCAGCAGAAACACCCGATCGACAGGGAGCAATCAGCCCCAGCATTTT. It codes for CASRNTRSTGSNQPQHF.

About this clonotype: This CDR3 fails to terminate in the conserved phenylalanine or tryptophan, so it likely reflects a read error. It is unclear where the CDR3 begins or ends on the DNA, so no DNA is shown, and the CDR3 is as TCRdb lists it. This chain's CDR3 is CASSNTNTPYL. This chain connects TRBV7-2 to TRBJ2-7. The CDR3 has 11 residues if both end residues are counted. Germline CDR1 is SGHTA and CDR2 is FQGNSA.

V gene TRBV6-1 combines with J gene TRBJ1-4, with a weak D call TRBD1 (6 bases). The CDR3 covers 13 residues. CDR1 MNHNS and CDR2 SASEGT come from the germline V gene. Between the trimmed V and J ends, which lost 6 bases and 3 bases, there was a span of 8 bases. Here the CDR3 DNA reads TGTGCCAGCAGGGGGGGCGCTAATGAAAAACTGTTTTTT. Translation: CASRGGANEKLFF.

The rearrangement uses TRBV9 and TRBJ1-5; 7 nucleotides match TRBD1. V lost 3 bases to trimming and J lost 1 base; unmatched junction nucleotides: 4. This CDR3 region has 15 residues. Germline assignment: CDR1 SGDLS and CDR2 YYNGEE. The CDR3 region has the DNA TGTGCCAGCAGCGGTGGGACAGTGAGCAATCAGCCCCAGCATTTT. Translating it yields CASSGGTVSNQPQHF.

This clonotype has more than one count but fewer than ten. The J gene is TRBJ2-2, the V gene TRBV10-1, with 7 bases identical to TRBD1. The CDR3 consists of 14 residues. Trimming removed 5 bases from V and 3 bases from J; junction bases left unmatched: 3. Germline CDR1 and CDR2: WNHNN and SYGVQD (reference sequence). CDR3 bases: TGCGCCAGCAGTACCGGGACAGACACCGGGGAGCTGTTTTTT. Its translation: CASSTGTDTGELFF.

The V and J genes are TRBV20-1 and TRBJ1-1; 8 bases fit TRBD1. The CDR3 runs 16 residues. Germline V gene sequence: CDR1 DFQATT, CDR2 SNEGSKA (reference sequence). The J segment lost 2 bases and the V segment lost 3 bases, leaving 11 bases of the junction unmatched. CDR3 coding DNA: TGCAGTGCTAGGCGGCAGGGGGCGATGGGAAACACTGAAGCTTTCTTT. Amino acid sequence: CSARRQGAMGNTEAFF.

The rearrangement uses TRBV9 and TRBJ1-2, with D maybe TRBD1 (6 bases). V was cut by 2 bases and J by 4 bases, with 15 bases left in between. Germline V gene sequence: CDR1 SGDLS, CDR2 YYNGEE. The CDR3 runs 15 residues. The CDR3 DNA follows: TGTGCCAGCAGCGTCGTCCTCAGGGACACCTATGGCTACACCTTC. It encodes CASSVVLRDTYGYTF.

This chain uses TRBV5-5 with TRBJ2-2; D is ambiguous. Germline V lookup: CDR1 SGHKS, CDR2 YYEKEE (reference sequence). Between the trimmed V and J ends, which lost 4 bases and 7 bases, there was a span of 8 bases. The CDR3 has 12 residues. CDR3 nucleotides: TGTGCCAGCAGCCTGACTGGCGGGGAGCTGTTTTTT. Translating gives CASSLTGGELFF.

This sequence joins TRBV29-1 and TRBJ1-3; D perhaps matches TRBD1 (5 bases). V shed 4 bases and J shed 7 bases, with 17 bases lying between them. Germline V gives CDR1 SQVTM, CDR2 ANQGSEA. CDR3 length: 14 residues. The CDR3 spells CSVVGSPGSNTIYF. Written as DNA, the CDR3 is TGCAGCGTTGTAGGGTCTCCAGGGTCGAACACCATATATTTT.

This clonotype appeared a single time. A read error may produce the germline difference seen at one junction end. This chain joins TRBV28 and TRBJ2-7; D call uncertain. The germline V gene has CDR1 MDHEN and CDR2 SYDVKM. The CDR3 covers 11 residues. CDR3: CANSFRYEQYF. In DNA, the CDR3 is TGTGCCAACAGTTTCCGTTACGAGCAGTACTTC.

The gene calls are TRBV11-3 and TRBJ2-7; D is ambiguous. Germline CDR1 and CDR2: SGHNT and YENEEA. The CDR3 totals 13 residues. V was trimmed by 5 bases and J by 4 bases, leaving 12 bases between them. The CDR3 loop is CASSVGQRYEQYF. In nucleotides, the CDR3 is TGTGCCAGCAGCGTAGGGCAGCGTTACGAGCAGTACTTC.